The entry that follows covers one T cell receptor (beta chain) sequence. The antigen is not known. This entry comes from a study of cytomegalovirus exposure and HLA in healthy donors. Overall study findings and caveats: Reportedly, diagnosis of cytomegalovirus status by the classifier showed high specificity and sensitivity. Presence/absence analyses took donor sequencing depth as roughly uniform. As was reported, the HLA-A and HLA-B alleles of most subjects were accurately predicted from TCR beta sequences.

PCR primers comprised 60 Vbeta and 13 Jbeta primers. How the authors handled the data: Roughly 80 million unique TCR beta chains, roughly 12 million shared, were counted in a later analysis. Sequencing used immunoSEQ multiplex PCR; TCRdb keeps in-frame clones, though not all of them. That table supplies the V and J calls and clone size; D and trimming were determined from the DNA. Of approximately 180,000 clones in the sample, roughly three quarters were seen once. The sequencing sample was made of PBMCs. This clonotype was obtained from a woman in her forties or fifties in good health and CMV-seropositive.

The CDR3 bases are TGTGCCTTGGAGAGGGATGAGCAGTTCTTC. It yields the protein CALERDEQFF. The chain joins TRBV30 to TRBJ2-1; weak D call: TRBD2 (5 bases). Trimming removed 7 bases at V and 8 bases at J, with 9 bases between. CDR3 length: 10 amino acids. Per the germline V gene, CDR1 is GTSNPN and CDR2 is SVGIG (reference sequence).